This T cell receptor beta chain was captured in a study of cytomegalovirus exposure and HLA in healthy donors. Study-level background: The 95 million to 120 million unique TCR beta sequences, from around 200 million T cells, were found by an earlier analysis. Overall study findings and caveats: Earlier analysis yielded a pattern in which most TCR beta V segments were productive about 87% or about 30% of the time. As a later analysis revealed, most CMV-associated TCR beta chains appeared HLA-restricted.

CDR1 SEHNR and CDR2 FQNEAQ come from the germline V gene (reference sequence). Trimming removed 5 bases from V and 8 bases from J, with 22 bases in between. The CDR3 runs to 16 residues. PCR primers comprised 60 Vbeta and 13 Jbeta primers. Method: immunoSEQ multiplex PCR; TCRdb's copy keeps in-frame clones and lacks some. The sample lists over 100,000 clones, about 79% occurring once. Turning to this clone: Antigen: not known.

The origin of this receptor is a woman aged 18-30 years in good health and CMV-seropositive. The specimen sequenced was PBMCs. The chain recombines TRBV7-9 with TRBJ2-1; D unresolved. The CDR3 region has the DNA TGTGCCAGCAGCCTACCAACCCCCCCGTCCGGTCATGAGCAGTTCTTC. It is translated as CASSLPTPPSGHEQFF.